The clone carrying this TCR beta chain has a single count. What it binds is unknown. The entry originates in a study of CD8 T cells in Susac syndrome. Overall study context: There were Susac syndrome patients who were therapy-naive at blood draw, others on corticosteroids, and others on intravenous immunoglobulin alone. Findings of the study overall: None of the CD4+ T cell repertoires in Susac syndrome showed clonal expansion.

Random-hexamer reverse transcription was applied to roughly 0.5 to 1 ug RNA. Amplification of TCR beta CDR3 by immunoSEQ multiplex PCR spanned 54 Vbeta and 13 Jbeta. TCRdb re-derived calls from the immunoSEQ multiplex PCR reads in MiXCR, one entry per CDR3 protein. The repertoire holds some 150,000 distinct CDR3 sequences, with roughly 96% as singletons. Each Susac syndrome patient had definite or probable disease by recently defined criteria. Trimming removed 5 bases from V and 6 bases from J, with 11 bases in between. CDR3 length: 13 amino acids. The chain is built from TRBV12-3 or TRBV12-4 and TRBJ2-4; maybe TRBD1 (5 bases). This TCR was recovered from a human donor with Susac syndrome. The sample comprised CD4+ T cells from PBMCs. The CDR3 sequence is CASSKGQLNIQYF. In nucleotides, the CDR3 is TGTGCCAGCAGTAAGGGGCAGTTAAACATTCAGTACTTC.